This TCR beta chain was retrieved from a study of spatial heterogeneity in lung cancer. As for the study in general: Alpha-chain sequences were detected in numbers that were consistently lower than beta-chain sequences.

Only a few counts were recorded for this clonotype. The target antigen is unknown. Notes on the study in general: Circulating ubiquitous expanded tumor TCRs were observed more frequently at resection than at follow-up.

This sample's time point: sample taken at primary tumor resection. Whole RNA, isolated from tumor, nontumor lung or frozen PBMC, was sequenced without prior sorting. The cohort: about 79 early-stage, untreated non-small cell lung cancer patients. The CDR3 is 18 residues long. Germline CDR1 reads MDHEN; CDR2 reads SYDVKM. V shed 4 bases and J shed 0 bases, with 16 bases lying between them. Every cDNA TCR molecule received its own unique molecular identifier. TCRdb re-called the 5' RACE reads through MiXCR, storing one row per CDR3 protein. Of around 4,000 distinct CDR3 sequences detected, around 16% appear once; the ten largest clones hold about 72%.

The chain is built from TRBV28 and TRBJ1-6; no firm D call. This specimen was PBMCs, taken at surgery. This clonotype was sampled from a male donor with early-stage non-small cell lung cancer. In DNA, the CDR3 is TGTGCCAGCAGTTCCTCGATCGGGTTTGGCTCCTATAATTCACCCCTCCACTTT. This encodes CASSSSIGFGSYNSPLHF.